This T cell receptor beta chain was observed in a study of T-cell reconstitution after alpha-beta-depleted transplantation in children. A TCRbeta library incorporating unique molecular identifiers was prepared. TCRdb re-derived calls from the PCR reads in MiXCR, one entry per CDR3 protein. The data hold a few hundred thousand distinct CDR3 sequences, with roughly a tenth observed a single time. With 1 base removed from V and 0 bases from J, the gap between germline ends came to 9 bases. CDR3 length: 14 amino acids. Germline-derived CDR1 and CDR2 are GTSNPN and SVGIG (reference sequence). The sequencing used PBMCs from the stem cell graft donor, collected from the stem cell graft. V is TRBV30 and J is TRBJ1-2, with D unresolved. This receptor was taken from a human donor who donated a stem cell graft to a child with acute myeloid leukemia. CDR3 bases: TGTGCCTGGAGTGCGAGCAGATCTAACTATGGCTACACCTTC. Amino acids: CAWSASRSNYGYTF.